The entry that follows covers one T cell receptor (beta chain) sequence. The data originate from a study of blood T cell repertoires in COVID-19. Study details: T cells, B-cell-depleted T cells, or PBMCs provided the cDNA or gDNA that served as material.

Profiling relied on immunoSEQ multiplex PCR, and the TCRdb table lists in-frame clones only, not all of them. Among over 50,000 clones listed, 88% were seen once. The V and J ends lost 5 bases and 2 bases respectively, with 16 bases between them. CDR1 SEHNR and CDR2 FQNEAQ come from the germline V gene (reference sequence). The CDR3 is 15 amino acids. The receptor was isolated from a man aged 50 to 59 with active COVID-19. The specimen was peripheral blood. V and J are TRBV7-9 and TRBJ2-7, with TRBD2 as a possible D gene (7 bases). The CDR3 DNA follows: TGTGCCAGCAGCCCAGGGGCGGGAGTGACCTACGAGCAGTACTTC. Translated: CASSPGAGVTYEQYF.